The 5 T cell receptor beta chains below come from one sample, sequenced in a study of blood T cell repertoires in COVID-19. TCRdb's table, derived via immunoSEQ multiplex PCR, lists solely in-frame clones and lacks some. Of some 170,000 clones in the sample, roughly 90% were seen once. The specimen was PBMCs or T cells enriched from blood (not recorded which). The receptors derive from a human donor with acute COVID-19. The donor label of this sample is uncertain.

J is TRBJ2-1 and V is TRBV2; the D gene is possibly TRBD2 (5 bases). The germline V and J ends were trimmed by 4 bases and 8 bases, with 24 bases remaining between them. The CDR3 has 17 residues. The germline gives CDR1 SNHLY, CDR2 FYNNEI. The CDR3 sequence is CASSGPPASRVIDEQFF. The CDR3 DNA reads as TGTGCCAGCAGTGGGCCCCCAGCTAGCCGGGTAATCGATGAGCAGTTCTTC.

The CDR3, as DNA: TGTGCCAGCAGCTTAGTTGGGAGATCTGGGGCCAACGTCCTGACTTTC. Its translation is CASSLVGRSGANVLTF. The chain employs TRBV11-2 and TRBJ2-6, with D perhaps matching TRBD2 (5 bases). Germline values: CDR1 SGHAT, CDR2 FQNNGV. Trimming left V 1 base short and J 1 base short, with 8 bases between. The CDR3 is made up of 16 amino acids.

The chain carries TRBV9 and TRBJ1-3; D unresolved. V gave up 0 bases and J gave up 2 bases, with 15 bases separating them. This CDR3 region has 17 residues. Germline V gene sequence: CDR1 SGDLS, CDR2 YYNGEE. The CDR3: CASSVGSTAATGNTIYF. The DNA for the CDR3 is TGTGCCAGCAGCGTAGGTAGTACAGCTGCAACTGGAAACACCATATATTTT.

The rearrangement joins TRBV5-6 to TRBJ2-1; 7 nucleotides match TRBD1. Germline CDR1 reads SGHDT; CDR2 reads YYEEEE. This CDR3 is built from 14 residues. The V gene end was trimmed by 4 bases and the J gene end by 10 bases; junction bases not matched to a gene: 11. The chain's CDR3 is CASSHPGTATEQFF. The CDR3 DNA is TGTGCCAGCAGCCACCCCGGGACAGCTACCGAGCAGTTCTTC.

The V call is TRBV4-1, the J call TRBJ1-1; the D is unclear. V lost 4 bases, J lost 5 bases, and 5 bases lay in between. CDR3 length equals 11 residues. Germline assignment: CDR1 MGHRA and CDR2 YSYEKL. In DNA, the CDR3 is TGCGCCAGCAGCCTCAGAACTGAAGCTTTCTTT. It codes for CASSLRTEAFF.